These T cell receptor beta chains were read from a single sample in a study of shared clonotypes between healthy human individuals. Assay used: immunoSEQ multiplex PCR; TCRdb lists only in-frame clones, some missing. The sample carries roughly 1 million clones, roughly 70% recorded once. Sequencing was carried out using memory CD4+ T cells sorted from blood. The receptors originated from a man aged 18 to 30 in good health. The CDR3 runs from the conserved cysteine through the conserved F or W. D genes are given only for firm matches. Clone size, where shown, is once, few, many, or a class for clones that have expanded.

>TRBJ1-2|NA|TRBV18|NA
TGTGCCAGCTCACCGTTCGGACAGAACTATGGCTACACCTTC
CASSPFGQNYGYTF
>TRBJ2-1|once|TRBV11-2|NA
TGTGCCAGCAGCCTGCTAAATGAGCAGTTCTTC
CASSLLNEQFF
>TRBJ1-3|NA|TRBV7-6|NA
TGTGCCAGCAGCCCAGGGGAGGGGTCCTCTGGAAACACCATATATTTT
CASSPGEGSSGNTIYF
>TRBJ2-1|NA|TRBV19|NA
TGTGCCAGTAGTATAGGGAGCCGGGTTGCATACAATGAGCAGTTCTTC
CASSIGSRVAYNEQFF
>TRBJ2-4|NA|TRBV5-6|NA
TGTGCCAGCAGCTTGCGCGGACTAGCCAAAAACATTCAGTACTTC
CASSLRGLAKNIQYF
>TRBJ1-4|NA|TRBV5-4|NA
TGTGCCAGCAGCACGGGGCAGCCAAATGAAAAACTGTTTTTT
CASSTGQPNEKLFF
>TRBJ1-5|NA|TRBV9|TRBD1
TGTGCCAGCAGCCCTACAGGGGGCAATCAGCCCCAGCATTTT
CASSPTGGNQPQHF
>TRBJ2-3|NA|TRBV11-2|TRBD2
TGTGCCAGCAGCAGCGGGACTAGGGGTGTAACAGATACGCAGTATTTT
CASSSGTRGVTDTQYF
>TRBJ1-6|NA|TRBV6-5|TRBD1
TGTGCCAGCAGGTCGACAGGGGGCAATTATTCACCCCTCCACTTT
CASRSTGGNYSPLHF
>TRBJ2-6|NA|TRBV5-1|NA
TGCGCCAGCACAATTACCTCTGGGGCCAACGTCCTGACTTTC
CASTITSGANVLTF
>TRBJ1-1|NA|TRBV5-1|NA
TGCGCCAGCAGCTTGGGCTTCGGGCCTCGGGGGAACACTGAAGCTTTCTTT
CASSLGFGPRGNTEAFF
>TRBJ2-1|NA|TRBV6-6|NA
TGTGCCAGCAGTTTTCAAGGGGGGGTCTACAATGAGCAGTTCTTC
CASSFQGGVYNEQFF
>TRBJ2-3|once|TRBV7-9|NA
TGTGCCAGCAGCAACGAGGGGGTTAGCACAGATACGCAGTATTTT
CASSNEGVSTDTQYF
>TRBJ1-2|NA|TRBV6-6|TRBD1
TGTGCCAGCAGTTACCAAACGAGGACAGGGCTATATGGCTACACCTTC
CASSYQTRTGLYGYTF
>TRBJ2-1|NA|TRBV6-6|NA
TGTGCCGCCTGGGGACCTACCAACTACAATGAGCAGTTCTTC
CAAWGPTNYNEQFF
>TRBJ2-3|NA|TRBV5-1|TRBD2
TGCGCCAGCAGCCCGCGGGGGGCTAGCACAGATACGCAGTATTTT
CASSPRGASTDTQYF
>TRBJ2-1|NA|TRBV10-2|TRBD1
TGCGCCAGCAGTGGTGAGGGACAGGGACCCTACAATGAGCAGTTCTTC
CASSGEGQGPYNEQFF
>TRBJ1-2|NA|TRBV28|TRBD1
TGTGCCAGCAGTTTTAGGGACAGGGGGTACTATGGCTACACCTTC
CASSFRDRGYYGYTF
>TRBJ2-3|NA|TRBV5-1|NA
TGCGCCAGCAGCTTGTGGAGCGGAAGCACAGATACGCAGTATTTT
CASSLWSGSTDTQYF
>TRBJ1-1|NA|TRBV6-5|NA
TGTGCCAGCAGGGAGACAGGAACGAACACTGAAGCTTTCTTT
CASRETGTNTEAFF
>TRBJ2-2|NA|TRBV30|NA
TGTGCCTGGAGTGTGGGGGGACCCGGGGAGCTGTTTTTT
CAWSVGGPGELFF
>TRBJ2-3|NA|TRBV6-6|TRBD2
TGTGCCAGCAGTTACGGAATAGCGGGAGGTTTAGATACGCAGTATTTT
CASSYGIAGGLDTQYF
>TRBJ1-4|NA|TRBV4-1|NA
TGCGCCAGCAGCCGACTGGCAACTAATGAAAAACTGTTTTTT
CASSRLATNEKLFF
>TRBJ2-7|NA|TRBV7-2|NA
TGTGCCAGCAGCCCGAGGACCGGCCGCCCGTACTTC
CASSPRTGRPYF
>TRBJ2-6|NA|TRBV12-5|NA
TGTGCTAGTGCCACCTCTGGGGCCAACGTCCTGACTTTC
CASATSGANVLTF
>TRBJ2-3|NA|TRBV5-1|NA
TGCGCCAGCAGCCCGATTAAGCTCTCGGATACGCAGTATTTT
CASSPIKLSDTQYF
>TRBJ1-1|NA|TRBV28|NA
TGTGCCAGCAGAGGGGGGGGTACGACTGAAGCTTTCTTT
CASRGGGTTEAFF
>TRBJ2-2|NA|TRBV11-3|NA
TGTGCCAGCAGCTACGACTACAACACCGGGGAGCTGTTTTTT
CASSYDYNTGELFF
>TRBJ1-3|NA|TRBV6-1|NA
TGTGCCAGCAGTCGGTGGGGGCAGGGAAACACCATATATTTT
CASSRWGQGNTIYF
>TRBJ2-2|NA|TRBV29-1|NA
TGCAGCGTTGAAGTGGGGCAGGGGCACGGGGAGCTGTTTTTT
CSVEVGQGHGELFF
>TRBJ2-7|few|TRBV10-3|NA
TGTGCCATCAGCCACAATTCACCAGGAGAGCAGTACTTC
CAISHNSPGEQYF